Presented here are 30 T cell receptor beta chains from one specimen sequenced in a study of CD8+ T cells in alopecia areata. Collection of lesional scalp punch biopsies and peripheral blood was performed in alopecia areata patients. Reverse transcribed after extraction, RNA yielded cDNA as the sequencing template. Sequencing was performed with immunoSEQ multiplex PCR; in TCRdb, only in-frame clones are kept and a portion is missing. The data show some 11,000 clones, approximately 60% seen once. Sample: skin, taken at week 0. The receptors shown here come from a human donor with alopecia areata.

This clone was observed a handful of times. The V and J genes are TRBV19 and TRBJ1-2; tentatively, D is TRBD1 (6 bases). Per germline, CDR1 LNHDA and CDR2 SQIVND (reference sequence). V was shortened by 5 bases and J by 0 bases, with 16 bases between the two germline ends. The CDR3 runs to 16 residues. The CDR3 region has the DNA TGTGCCAGTAGTCCCAGGGGAATTACTCCTAACTATGGCTACACCTTC. It specifies CASSPRGITPNYGYTF.

This chain links TRBV27 with TRBJ1-2; the D gene is possibly TRBD1 (5 bases). Germline V gene sequence: CDR1 MNHEY, CDR2 SMNVEV (reference sequence). Between the trimmed V and J ends, which lost 5 bases and 1 base, there was a span of 8 bases. This CDR3 is built from 13 residues. This CDR3 reads CASSRDGNYGYTF. The CDR3 region has the DNA TGTGCCAGCAGTAGGGACGGTAACTATGGCTACACCTTC.

This clone was detected a few times. The chain employs TRBV23-1 and TRBJ1-1; possible D gene TRBD1, 6 bases. TRBV23-1 is recorded as an ORF, its role being uncertain. V gave up 6 bases and J gave up 1 base, with 15 bases separating them. This CDR3 is built from 15 residues. The CDR3, as DNA: TGCGCCAGCAGACAAAAAACAGGGACGAACACTGAAGCTTTCTTT. This sequence encodes CASRQKTGTNTEAFF.

This clone was observed a few times. This rearrangement joins TRBV5-6 to TRBJ2-7; 7 bases are a match to TRBD2. The CDR3 is made up of 17 amino acids. Per germline, CDR1 SGHDT and CDR2 YYEEEE. Trimming removed 4 bases from V and 2 bases from J; junction bases left unmatched: 15. The CDR3 is CASSQKRDSPTTYEQYF. In DNA, the CDR3 is TGTGCCAGCAGCCAGAAGCGGGATTCACCTACTACCTACGAGCAGTACTTC.

The chain links TRBV4-1 to TRBJ1-5; no reliable D call. The germline gives CDR1 MGHRA, CDR2 YSYEKL. V lost 4 bases and J lost 1, with 8 bases in between. This CDR3 is 14 amino acids long. As DNA, the CDR3 is TGCGCCAGCAGCCCCGTAGGAAGCAATCAGCCCCAGCATTTT. It encodes CASSPVGSNQPQHF.

V usage is TRBV6-1 and J usage is TRBJ2-7; TRBD1 matches at 10 bases. The CDR3 sequence is 14 residues long. CDR1 is MNHNS and CDR2 is SASEGT in the germline V gene. V lost 8 bases to trimming and J lost 0 bases; unmatched junction nucleotides: 4. CDR3 protein: CASGRDRGSYEQYF. CDR3 in DNA: TGTGCCAGCGGGCGGGACAGGGGCTCCTACGAGCAGTACTTC.

The chain has TRBV2 and TRBJ2-7, with TRBD2 identical over 11 bases. There are 15 residues in the CDR3. J gave up 2 bases and V 6 bases, and 6 bases lay outside the gene matches. The germline V gene encodes CDR1 SNHLY and CDR2 FYNNEI. Here the CDR3 reads CASSQLAGVPYEQYF. The CDR3 DNA sequence: TGTGCCAGCAGCCAACTAGCGGGAGTGCCCTACGAGCAGTACTTC.

This clone showed up just a few times. The V call is TRBV6-5, the J call TRBJ1-5; D perhaps matches TRBD1 (5 bases). Germline V lookup: CDR1 MNHEY, CDR2 SVGAGI. The length of the CDR3 is 15 residues. V was clipped by 6 bases and J by 3 bases, with 15 bases between them. DNA of the CDR3: TGTGCCAGCAGGGGGACCGACCAACCCAATCAGCCCCAGCATTTT. Translation: CASRGTDQPNQPQHF.

The gene calls are TRBV11-2 and TRBJ1-3; no definite D call. Germline values: CDR1 SGHAT, CDR2 FQNNGV. V lost 2 bases, J lost 5 bases, and 7 bases lay in between. The CDR3 length is 13 residues. CDR3 nucleotides: TGTGCCAGCAGCTTATACAGCCGAAACACCATATATTTT. Its protein product is CASSLYSRNTIYF.

This clone was seen a few times. The gene calls are TRBV6-9 and TRBJ1-1; 8 nucleotides match TRBD1. The junction had 7 bases not matched to a gene; V was cut back by 6 bases and J by 1 base. This CDR3 spans 15 amino acids. Germline assignment: CDR1 MNHGY and CDR2 SVAAGI. This CDR3 is CASRLTGAGNTEAFF. The CDR3 nucleotides are TGTGCCAGCAGACTGACAGGGGCTGGGAACACTGAAGCTTTCTTT.

The chain has TRBV6-6 and TRBJ2-5, with TRBD2 matching 7 bases. V gave up 0 bases and J gave up 14 bases; unmatched junction bases: 9. CDR1 and CDR2 (germline): MNHNY, SVGAGI (reference sequence). The CDR3 is made up of 13 amino acids. CDR3 nucleotides: TGTGCCAGCAGTTACTCGAACACGGGAGGCCCCTACTTC. Amino acids: CASSYSNTGGPYF.

This clone is labeled as medium-sized. This CDR3 reads CAISDGQFSGNTIYF. CDR3 DNA: TGTGCCATCAGTGACGGGCAGTTCTCTGGAAACACCATATATTTT. The V call is TRBV10-3, the J call TRBJ1-3; the D is unclear. Germline CDR1 and CDR2: ENHRY and SYGVKD. This CDR3 region has 15 residues. The V end lost 3 bases, the J end lost 0 bases, and 9 bases lay between the germline ends.

The rearrangement joins TRBV4-1 to TRBJ2-2; perhaps TRBD2 as D (6 bases). Germline assignment: CDR1 MGHRA and CDR2 YSYEKL. Trimming shortened V by 1 base and J by 1 base, and 13 bases separated the two germline ends. This CDR3 has 17 amino acids. This CDR3 reads CASSQVDMGLNTGELFF. The CDR3 DNA follows: TGCGCCAGCAGCCAAGTTGACATGGGACTGAACACCGGGGAGCTGTTTTTT.

This clone was counted between two and nine times. The chain combines TRBV7-3 with TRBJ1-1, with D hard to call. Trimming removed 1 base from V and 1 base from J, with 4 bases in between. The CDR3 runs to 13 residues. Germline V gene lookup returns CDR1 SGHTA and CDR2 FQGTGA. The CDR3 coding sequence is TGTGCCAGCAGCTTAAGGCAGAACACTGAAGCTTTCTTT. Protein product: CASSLRQNTEAFF.

The chain combines TRBV10-3 with TRBJ2-4; 10 bases are a match to TRBD2. Germline lookup yields CDR1 ENHRY and CDR2 SYGVKD. V shed 8 bases, J shed 0 bases, and the junction held 16 bases outside the gene matches. The CDR3 runs to 19 residues. The CDR3 sequence: CAIPQVASGGPKAKNIQYF. In nucleotides, the CDR3 is TGTGCCATCCCCCAGGTGGCTAGCGGGGGCCCAAAAGCCAAAAACATTCAGTACTTC.

The gene calls are TRBV6-1 and TRBJ2-7; tentative D call: TRBD1 (6 bases). Germline CDR1 MNHNS, CDR2 SASEGT. The CDR3 spans 14 residues. Trimming took off 4 bases at V and 3 bases at J, with 13 bases between the two ends. In nucleotides, the CDR3 is TGTGCCAGCAGTGGGAACAGGGCGGTCTACGAGCAGTACTTC. Its protein is CASSGNRAVYEQYF.

Turning to this clone: Given a much more abundant clone one base away, this may be a read error. This chain connects TRBV5-7 to TRBJ2-7, with a weak D call TRBD1 (6 bases). TRBV5-7 is classed as an ORF, of uncertain function. There are 13 residues in the CDR3. V was pared by 4 bases and J by 1 base, with 9 bases between. The CDR3 nucleotides read TGTGCCAGCAGCCCCACAGGGTCCTACGAGCAGTACTTC. Its protein is CASSPTGSYEQYF.

This clone was seen only once. The gene calls are TRBV29-1 and TRBJ2-7; 8 bases map to TRBD1. The V gene's germline CDR1 is SQVTM and CDR2 ANQGSEA. The V segment lost 3 bases and the J segment 5 bases; nucleotides outside the gene matches: 3. The CDR3 consists of 12 residues. Here the CDR3 reads CSVEAGGDEQYF. The CDR3, as DNA: TGCAGCGTTGAGGCAGGGGGCGACGAGCAGTACTTC.

This clone has just a few counts. The rearrangement joins TRBV5-4 to TRBJ2-2; TRBD2 aligns across 7 bases. The CDR3 consists of 15 residues. The V and J ends lost 0 bases and 5 bases, in that order; junction bases with no gene match: 4. The germline CDR1 and CDR2 sequences are SGHNT and YYREEE (reference sequence). This chain's CDR3 is CASSLGLAQTGELFF. DNA of the CDR3: TGTGCCAGCAGCTTGGGACTAGCTCAAACCGGGGAGCTGTTTTTT.

The chain employs TRBV6-5 and TRBJ2-3; D is perhaps TRBD2 (5 bases). The CDR3 consists of 15 residues. Trimming shortened V by 8 bases and J by 4 bases, and 19 bases separated the two germline ends. CDR1 and CDR2 from the germline V gene are MNHEY and SVGAGI. This CDR3 reads CASGTLARGADTQYF. In DNA form, the CDR3 reads TGTGCCAGCGGCACCCTAGCTCGGGGAGCAGATACGCAGTATTTT.

Written as DNA, the CDR3 is TGTGCCAGTAGATTACAGGGAGTAAATTATGGCTACACCTTC. This sequence encodes CASRLQGVNYGYTF. This rearrangement joins TRBV19 to TRBJ1-2; a weak D match, TRBD1 (6 bases). Deletions cut 6 bases from V and 5 bases from J, with 16 bases between. Germline-derived CDR1 and CDR2 are LNHDA and SQIVND (reference sequence). The CDR3 totals 14 residues.

This rearrangement joins TRBV7-8 to TRBJ2-5, with TRBD2 as a possible D gene (5 bases). V lost 5 bases and J lost 4, with 23 bases in between. This CDR3 region has 17 residues. Germline V gene data show CDR1 as SGHVS and CDR2 as FQNEAQ. The CDR3 region has the DNA TGTGCCAGCAGCCCCCGGACCGGCGGGCGGGTTGGAGAGACCCAGTACTTC. Protein sequence: CASSPRTGGRVGETQYF.

The gene calls are TRBV4-1 and TRBJ2-2; D unresolved. V dropped 1 base and J dropped 6 bases, with 18 bases sitting between them. The germline V gene encodes CDR1 MGHRA and CDR2 YSYEKL. This CDR3 region has 17 residues. The DNA for the CDR3 is TGCGCCAGCAGCCAAGCGGATATGGGAATGGTGGCCGGGGAGCTGTTTTTT. Translated, it gives CASSQADMGMVAGELFF.

This clone was found a few times. The DNA of the CDR3 is TGTGCCAGCAGCGTAGGGGCGCAGAGGCGTACGCAGTATTTT. Encoded protein: CASSVGAQRRTQYF. The J gene is TRBJ2-3, the V gene TRBV9; D is ambiguous. The length of the CDR3 is 14 residues. CDR1 is SGDLS and CDR2 is YYNGEE in the germline V gene. Trimming shortened V by 0 bases and J by 8 bases, and 13 bases separated the two germline ends.

V is TRBV11-2 and J is TRBJ1-4, with TRBD1 matching over 8 bases. The length of the CDR3 is 14 residues. Germline values: CDR1 SGHAT, CDR2 FQNNGV. V was pared by 1 base and J by 8 bases, with 3 bases of the junction left unmatched. The CDR3 spells CASSLAGGLEKLFF. The CDR3 coding sequence is TGTGCCAGCAGCTTAGCAGGGGGCTTGGAAAAACTGTTTTTT.

The genes are TRBV10-1 and TRBJ1-3, with a tentative D call TRBD1 (6 bases). The V gene's germline CDR1 is WNHNN and CDR2 SYGVQD (reference sequence). This CDR3 contains 14 residues. Trimming shortened V by 3 bases and J by 4 bases, and 10 bases separated the two germline ends. The CDR3 here is CASSEGQLGNTIYF. The DNA of the CDR3 is TGCGCCAGCAGTGAAGGACAGCTGGGAAACACCATATATTTT.

V usage is TRBV5-6 and J usage is TRBJ2-7; no firm D call. The ends were cut back, 5 bases at V and 3 bases at J, with 12 bases in the middle. This CDR3 has 13 residues. Germline V lookup: CDR1 SGHDT, CDR2 YYEEEE. The CDR3 DNA follows: TGTGCCAGCAGACGTCAGAGGTTCTACGAGCAGTACTTC. This gives the protein CASRRQRFYEQYF.

The CDR3 loop reads CASANNPRGEGMDTQYF. CDR3 DNA: TGTGCTAGTGCTAACAACCCCCGCGGTGAGGGGATGGATACGCAGTATTTT. V and J are TRBV12-5 and TRBJ2-3; possibly TRBD1 or TRBD2 for D (5 bases each). Germline CDR1 is LGHNT and CDR2 is FRNRAP. This CDR3 comprises 17 residues. Trimming removed 7 bases from V and 6 bases from J, with 26 bases in between.

The V gene is TRBV5-1, the J gene TRBJ2-7; 9 bases fit TRBD2. The length of the CDR3 is 18 residues. Germline-derived CDR1 and CDR2 are SGHRS and YFSETQ. With 2 bases clipped from V and 7 bases from J, the junction kept 19 bases outside the gene matches. CDR3 coding DNA: TGCGCCAGCAGCTTTGGTCCTCGGGCGGGAGGGCCTTTATGGGAGCAGTACTTC. It translates to CASSFGPRAGGPLWEQYF.

The V gene is TRBV25-1, the J gene TRBJ1-4, with D maybe TRBD1 (5 bases). The CDR3 runs to 14 residues. The germline CDR1 and CDR2 sequences are MGHDK and SYGVNS. Trimming removed 1 base at V and 8 bases at J, with 11 bases between. CDR3 nucleotide sequence: TGTGCCAGCAGTGAATGGGGGAAGCGGGAAAAACTGTTTTTT. Protein sequence: CASSEWGKREKLFF.